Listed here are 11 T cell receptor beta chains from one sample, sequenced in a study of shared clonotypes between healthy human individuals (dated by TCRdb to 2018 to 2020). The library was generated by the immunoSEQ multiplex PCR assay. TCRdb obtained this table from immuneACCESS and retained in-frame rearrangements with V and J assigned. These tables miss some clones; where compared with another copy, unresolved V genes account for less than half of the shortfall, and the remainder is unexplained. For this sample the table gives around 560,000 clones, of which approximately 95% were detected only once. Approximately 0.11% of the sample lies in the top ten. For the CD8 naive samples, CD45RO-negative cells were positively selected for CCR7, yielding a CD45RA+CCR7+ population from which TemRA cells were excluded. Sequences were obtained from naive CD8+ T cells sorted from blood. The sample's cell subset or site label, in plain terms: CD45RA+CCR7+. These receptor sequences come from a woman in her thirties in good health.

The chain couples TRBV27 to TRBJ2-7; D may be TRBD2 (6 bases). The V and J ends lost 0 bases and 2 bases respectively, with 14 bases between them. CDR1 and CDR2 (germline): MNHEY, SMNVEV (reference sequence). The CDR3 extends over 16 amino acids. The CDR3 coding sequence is TGTGCCAGCAGTTTATCCCCGGTAGCGGTGACCTACGAGCAGTACTTC. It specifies CASSLSPVAVTYEQYF.

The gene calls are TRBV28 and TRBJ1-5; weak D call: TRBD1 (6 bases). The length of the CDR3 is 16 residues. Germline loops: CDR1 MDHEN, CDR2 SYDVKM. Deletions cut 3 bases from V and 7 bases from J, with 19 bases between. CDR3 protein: CASSFRTEGPDQPQHF. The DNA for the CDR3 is TGTGCCAGCAGTTTCCGGACAGAGGGTCCTGACCAGCCCCAGCATTTT.

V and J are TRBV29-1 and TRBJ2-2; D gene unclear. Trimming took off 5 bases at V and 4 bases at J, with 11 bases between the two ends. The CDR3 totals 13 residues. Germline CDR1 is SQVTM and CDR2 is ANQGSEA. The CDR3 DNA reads TGCAGCGTTAAGCTCCTCGTCACCGGGGAGCTGTTTTTT. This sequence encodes CSVKLLVTGELFF.

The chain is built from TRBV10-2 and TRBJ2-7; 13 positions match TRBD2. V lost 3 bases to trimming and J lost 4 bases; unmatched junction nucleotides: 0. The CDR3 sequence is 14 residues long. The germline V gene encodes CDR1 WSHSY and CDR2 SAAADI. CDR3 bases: TGCGCCAGCAGTGAACTAGCGGGAGGGTACGAGCAGTACTTC. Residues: CASSELAGGYEQYF.

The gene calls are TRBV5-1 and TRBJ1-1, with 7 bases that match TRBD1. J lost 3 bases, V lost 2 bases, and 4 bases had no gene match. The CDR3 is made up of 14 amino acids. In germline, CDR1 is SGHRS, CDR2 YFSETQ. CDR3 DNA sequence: TGCGCCAGCAGCTTCAGGGGGTCGGACACTGAAGCTTTCTTT. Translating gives CASSFRGSDTEAFF.

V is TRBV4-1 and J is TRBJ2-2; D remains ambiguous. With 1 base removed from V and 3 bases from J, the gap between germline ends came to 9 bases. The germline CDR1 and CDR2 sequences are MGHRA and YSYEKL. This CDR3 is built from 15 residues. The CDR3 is CASSQGYSDTGELFF. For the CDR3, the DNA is TGCGCCAGCAGCCAAGGCTACTCTGACACCGGGGAGCTGTTTTTT.

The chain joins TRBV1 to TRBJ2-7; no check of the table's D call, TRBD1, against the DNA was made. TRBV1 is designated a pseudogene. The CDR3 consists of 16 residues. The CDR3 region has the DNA TGCACCAGCAGCCAAAGTAACAGGGGCCTGTTCTACGAGCAGTACTTC. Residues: CTSSQSNRGLFYEQYF.

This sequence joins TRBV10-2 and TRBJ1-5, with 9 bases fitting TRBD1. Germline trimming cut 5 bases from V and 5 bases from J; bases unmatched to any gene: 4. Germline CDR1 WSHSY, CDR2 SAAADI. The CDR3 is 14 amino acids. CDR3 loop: CASSYRGLDQPQHF. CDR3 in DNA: TGCGCCAGCAGTTACAGGGGGCTCGATCAGCCCCAGCATTTT.

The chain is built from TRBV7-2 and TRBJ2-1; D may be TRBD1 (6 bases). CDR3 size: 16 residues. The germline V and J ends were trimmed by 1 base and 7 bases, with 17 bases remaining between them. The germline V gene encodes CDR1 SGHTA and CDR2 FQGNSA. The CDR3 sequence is CASSLGPGVIWNEQFF. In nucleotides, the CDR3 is TGTGCCAGCAGCTTAGGTCCAGGGGTAATTTGGAATGAGCAGTTCTTC.

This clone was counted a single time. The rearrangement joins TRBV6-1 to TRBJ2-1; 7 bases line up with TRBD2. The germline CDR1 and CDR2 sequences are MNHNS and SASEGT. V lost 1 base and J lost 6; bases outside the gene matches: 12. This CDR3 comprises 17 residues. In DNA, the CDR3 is TGTGCCAGCAGTGAAGAAAGTTGGAGGGAGGGCCCCAATGAGCAGTTCTTC. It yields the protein CASSEESWREGPNEQFF.

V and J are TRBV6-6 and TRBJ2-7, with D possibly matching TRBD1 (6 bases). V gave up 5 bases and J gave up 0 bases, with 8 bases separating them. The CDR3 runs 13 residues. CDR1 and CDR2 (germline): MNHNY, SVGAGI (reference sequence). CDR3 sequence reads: CASSAGDSYEQYF. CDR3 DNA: TGTGCCAGCAGTGCAGGGGACTCCTACGAGCAGTACTTC.